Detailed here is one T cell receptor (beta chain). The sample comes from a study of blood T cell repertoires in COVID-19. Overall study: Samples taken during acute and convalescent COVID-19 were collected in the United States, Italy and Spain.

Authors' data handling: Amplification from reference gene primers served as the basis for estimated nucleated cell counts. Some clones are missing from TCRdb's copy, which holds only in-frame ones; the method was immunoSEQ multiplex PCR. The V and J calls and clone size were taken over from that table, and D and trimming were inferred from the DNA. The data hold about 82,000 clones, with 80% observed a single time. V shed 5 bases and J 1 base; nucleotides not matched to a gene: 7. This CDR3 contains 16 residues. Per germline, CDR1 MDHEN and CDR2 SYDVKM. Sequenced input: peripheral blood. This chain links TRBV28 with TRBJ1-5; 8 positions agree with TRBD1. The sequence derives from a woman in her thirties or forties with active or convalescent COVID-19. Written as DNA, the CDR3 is TGTGCCAGCAGTGGGCAGGGGGCGAGGAGCAATCAGCCCCAGCATTTT. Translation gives CASSGQGARSNQPQHF.